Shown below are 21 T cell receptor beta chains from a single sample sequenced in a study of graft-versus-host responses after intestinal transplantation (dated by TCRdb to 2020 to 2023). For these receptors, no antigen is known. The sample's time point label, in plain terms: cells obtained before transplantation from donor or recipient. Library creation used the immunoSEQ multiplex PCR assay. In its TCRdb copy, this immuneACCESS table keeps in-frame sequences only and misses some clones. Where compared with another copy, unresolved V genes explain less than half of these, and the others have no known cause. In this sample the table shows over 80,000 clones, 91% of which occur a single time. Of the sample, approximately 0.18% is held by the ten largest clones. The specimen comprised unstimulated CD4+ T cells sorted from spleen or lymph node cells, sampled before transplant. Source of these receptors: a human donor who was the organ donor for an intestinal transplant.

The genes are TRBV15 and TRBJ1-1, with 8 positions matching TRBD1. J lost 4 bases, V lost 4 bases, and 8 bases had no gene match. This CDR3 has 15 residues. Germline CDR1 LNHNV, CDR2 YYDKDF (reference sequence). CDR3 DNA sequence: TGTGCCACCAGCATCGATACTACAGGGGGCACTGAAGCTTTCTTT. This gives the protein CATSIDTTGGTEAFF.

The CDR3 nucleotides are TGTGCCAGTAGGAAAGAACAGGGTCTCTATAATTCACCCCTCCACTTT. Its protein product is CASRKEQGLYNSPLHF. The chain joins TRBV19 to TRBJ1-6; a weak D match, TRBD1 (6 bases). This CDR3 region has 16 residues. The germline V gene encodes CDR1 LNHDA and CDR2 SQIVND (reference sequence). V was cut by 6 bases and J by 3 bases, with 15 bases left in between.

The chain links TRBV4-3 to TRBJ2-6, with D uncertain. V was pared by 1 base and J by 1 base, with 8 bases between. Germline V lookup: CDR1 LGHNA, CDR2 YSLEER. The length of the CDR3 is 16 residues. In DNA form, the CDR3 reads TGCGCCAGCAGCCAAGGTCTCCGGTCTGGGGCCAACGTCCTGACTTTC. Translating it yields CASSQGLRSGANVLTF.

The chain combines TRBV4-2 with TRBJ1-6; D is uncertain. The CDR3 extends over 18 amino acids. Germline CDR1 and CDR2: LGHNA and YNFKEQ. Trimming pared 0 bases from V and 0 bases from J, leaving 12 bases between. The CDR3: CASSQDRHRSSYNSPLHF. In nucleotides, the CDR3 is TGTGCCAGCAGCCAAGATCGTCACAGAAGCTCCTATAATTCACCCCTCCACTTT.

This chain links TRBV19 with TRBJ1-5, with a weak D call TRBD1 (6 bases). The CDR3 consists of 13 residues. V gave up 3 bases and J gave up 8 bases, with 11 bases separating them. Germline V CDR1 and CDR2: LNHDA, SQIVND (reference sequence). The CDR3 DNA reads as TGTGCCAGTAGTATTAGGGCAGGGGAGCCCCAGCATTTT. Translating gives CASSIRAGEPQHF.

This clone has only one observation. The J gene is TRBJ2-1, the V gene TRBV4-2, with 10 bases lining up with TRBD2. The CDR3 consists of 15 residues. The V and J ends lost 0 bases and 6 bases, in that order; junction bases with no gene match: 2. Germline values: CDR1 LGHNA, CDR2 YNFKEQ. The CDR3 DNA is TGTGCCAGCAGCCAAGATCTAGCGGGGGTCAATGAGCAGTTCTTC. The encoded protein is CASSQDLAGVNEQFF.

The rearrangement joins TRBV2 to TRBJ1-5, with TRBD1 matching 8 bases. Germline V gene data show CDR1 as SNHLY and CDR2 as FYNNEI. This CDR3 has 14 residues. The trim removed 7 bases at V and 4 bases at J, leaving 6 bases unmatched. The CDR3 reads CASNTGQANQPQHF. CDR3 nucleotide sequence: TGTGCCAGCAATACGGGACAGGCTAATCAGCCCCAGCATTTT.

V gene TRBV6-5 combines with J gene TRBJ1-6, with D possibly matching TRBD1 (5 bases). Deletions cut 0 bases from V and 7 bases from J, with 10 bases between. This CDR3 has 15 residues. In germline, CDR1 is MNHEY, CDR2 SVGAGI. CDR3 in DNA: TGTGCCAGCAGTTACTCCCGCAGGGAAAATTCACCCCTCCACTTT. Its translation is CASSYSRRENSPLHF.

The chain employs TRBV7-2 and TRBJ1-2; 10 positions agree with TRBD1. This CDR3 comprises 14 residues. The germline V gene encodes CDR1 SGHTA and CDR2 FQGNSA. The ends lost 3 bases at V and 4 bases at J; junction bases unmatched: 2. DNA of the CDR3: TGTGCCAGCAGCTTGACAGGGGGCGGCTATGGCTACACCTTC. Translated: CASSLTGGGYGYTF.

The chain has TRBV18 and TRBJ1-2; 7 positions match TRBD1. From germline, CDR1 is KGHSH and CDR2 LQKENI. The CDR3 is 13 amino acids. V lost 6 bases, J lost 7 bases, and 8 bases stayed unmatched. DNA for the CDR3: TGTGCCAGCTCCCCCGACAGGGCAGGTGGCTACACCTTC. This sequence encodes CASSPDRAGGYTF. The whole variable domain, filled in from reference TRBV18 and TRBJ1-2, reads NAGVMQNPRHLVRRRGQEARLRCSPMKGHSHVYWYRQLPEEGLKFMVYLQKENIIDESGMPKERFSAEFPKEGPSILRIQQVVRGDSAAYFCASSPDRAGGYTFGSGTRLTVV.

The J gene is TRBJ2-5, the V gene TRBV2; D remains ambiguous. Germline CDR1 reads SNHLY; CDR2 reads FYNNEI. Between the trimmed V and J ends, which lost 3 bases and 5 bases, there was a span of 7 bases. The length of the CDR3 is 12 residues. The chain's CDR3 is CASSDNGETQYF. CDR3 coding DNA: TGTGCCAGCAGTGATAATGGCGAGACCCAGTACTTC.

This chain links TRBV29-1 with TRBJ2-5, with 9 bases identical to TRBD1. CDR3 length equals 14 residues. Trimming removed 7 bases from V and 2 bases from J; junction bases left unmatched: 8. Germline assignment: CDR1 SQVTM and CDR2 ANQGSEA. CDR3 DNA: TGCAGCGCAAGTCCGGGACAGGGACAAGAGACCCAGTACTTC. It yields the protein CSASPGQGQETQYF.

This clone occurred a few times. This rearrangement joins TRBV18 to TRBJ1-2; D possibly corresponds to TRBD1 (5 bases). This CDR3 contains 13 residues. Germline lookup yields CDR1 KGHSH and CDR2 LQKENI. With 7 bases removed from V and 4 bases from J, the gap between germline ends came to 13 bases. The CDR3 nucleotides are TGTGCCAGCTTAGATCAGGGCGCCTATGGCTACACCTTC. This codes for CASLDQGAYGYTF. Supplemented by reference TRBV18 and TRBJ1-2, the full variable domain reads NAGVMQNPRHLVRRRGQEARLRCSPMKGHSHVYWYRQLPEEGLKFMVYLQKENIIDESGMPKERFSAEFPKEGPSILRIQQVVRGDSAAYFCASLDQGAYGYTFGSGTRLTVV.

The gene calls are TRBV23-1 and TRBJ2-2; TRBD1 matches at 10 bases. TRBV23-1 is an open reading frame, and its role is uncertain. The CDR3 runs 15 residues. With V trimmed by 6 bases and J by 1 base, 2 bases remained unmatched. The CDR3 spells CASRRDRGNTGELFF. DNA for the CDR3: TGCGCCAGCAGGCGGGACAGGGGGAACACCGGGGAGCTGTTTTTT.

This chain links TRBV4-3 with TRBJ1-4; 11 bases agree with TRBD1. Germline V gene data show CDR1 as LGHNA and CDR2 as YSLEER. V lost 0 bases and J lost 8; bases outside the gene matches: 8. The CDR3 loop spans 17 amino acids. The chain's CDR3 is CASSQEGGQGGLEKLFF. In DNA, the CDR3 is TGCGCCAGCAGCCAAGAAGGGGGACAGGGGGGCTTAGAAAAACTGTTTTTT.

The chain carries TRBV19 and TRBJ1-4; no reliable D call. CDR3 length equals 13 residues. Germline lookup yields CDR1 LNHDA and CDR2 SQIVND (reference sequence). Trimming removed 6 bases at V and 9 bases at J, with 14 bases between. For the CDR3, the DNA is TGTGCCAGTAGAAAGTCGAGGGAAAAAAAACTGTTTTTT. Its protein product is CASRKSREKKLFF. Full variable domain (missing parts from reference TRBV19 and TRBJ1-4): DGGITQSPKYLFRKEGQNVTLSCEQNLNHDAMYWYRQDPGQGLRLIYYSQIVNDFQKGDIAEGYSVSREKKESFPLTVTSAQKNPTAFYLCASRKSREKKLFFGSGTQLSVL.

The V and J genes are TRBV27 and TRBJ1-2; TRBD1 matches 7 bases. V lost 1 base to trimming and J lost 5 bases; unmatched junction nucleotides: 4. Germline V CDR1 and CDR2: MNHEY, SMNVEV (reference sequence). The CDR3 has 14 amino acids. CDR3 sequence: CASSLYSGGYGYTF. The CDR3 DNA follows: TGTGCCAGCAGTTTATACTCAGGGGGTTATGGCTACACCTTC.

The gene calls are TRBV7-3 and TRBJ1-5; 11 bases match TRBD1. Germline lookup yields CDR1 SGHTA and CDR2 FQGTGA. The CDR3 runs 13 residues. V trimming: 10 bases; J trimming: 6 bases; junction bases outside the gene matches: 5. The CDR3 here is CATAGTGGQPQHF. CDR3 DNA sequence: TGTGCCACTGCCGGGACAGGGGGTCAGCCCCAGCATTTT.

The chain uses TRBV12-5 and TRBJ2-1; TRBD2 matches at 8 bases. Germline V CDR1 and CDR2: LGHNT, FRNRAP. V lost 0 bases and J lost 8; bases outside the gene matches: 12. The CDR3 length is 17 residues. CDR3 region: CASGLVLGGGYGDEQFF. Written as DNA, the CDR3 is TGTGCTAGTGGTTTGGTACTCGGGGGGGGTTACGGGGATGAGCAGTTCTTC.

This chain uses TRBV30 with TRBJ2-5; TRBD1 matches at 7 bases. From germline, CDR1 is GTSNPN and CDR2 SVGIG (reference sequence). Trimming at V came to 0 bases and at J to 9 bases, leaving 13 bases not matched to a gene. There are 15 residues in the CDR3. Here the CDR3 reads CAWSVQIGGVSAQYF. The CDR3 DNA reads TGTGCCTGGAGTGTACAAATAGGGGGCGTTTCGGCCCAGTACTTC. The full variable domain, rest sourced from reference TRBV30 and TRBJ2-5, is SQTIHQWPATLVQPVGSPLSLECTVEGTSNPNLYWYRQAAGRGLQLLFYSVGIGQISSEVPQNLSASRPQDRQFILSSKKLLLSDSGFYLCAWSVQIGGVSAQYFGPGTRLLVL.

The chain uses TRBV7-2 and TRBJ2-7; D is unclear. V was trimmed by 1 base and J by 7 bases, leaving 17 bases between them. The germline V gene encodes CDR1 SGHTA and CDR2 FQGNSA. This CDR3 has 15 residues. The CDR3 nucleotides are TGTGCCAGCAGCTTAGATTCCCGATTATACGAGGAGCAGTACTTC. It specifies CASSLDSRLYEEQYF. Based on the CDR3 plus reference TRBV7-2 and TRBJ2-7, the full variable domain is GAGVSQSPSNKVTEKGKDVELRCDPISGHTALYWYRQSLGQGLEFLIYFQGNSAPDKSGLPSDRFSAERTGGSVSTLTIQRTQQEDSAVYLCASSLDSRLYEEQYFGPGTRLTVT.